These 22 T cell receptor beta chains were all obtained from the same sample, sequenced in a study of blood T cell repertoires in COVID-19. Profiling relied on immunoSEQ multiplex PCR, and the TCRdb table lists in-frame clones only, not all of them. The table shows 90,000 to 100,000 clones, with roughly 84% occurring only once. The sequenced material came from peripheral blood. The receptor set was obtained from a man aged 70 or older with active or convalescent COVID-19.

V is TRBV7-9 and J is TRBJ1-1; no firm D call. The V end lost 7 bases, the J end lost 3 bases, and 15 bases lay between the germline ends. Looked up from germline, CDR1 is SEHNR and CDR2 is FQNEAQ (reference sequence). This CDR3 is built from 14 residues. This CDR3 is CASIRREYDTEAFF. The DNA for the CDR3 is TGTGCCAGCATCAGGCGGGAATACGACACTGAAGCTTTCTTT.

Notes on this clone: Other nucleotide sequences from this sample produce the same CDR3. V usage is TRBV5-4 and J usage is TRBJ2-3; weak D call: TRBD1 (5 bases). CDR3 size: 13 residues. Looked up from germline, CDR1 is SGHNT and CDR2 is YYREEE (reference sequence). V lost 2 bases, J lost 1 base, and 5 bases lay in between. In nucleotides, the CDR3 is TGTGCCAGCAGCTTACAGGGCACAGATACGCAGTATTTT. This translates into CASSLQGTDTQYF.

V usage is TRBV2 and J usage is TRBJ1-2, with 8 bases that match TRBD1. Germline V gives CDR1 SNHLY, CDR2 FYNNEI. The CDR3 sequence is 14 residues long. The trim removed 7 bases at V and 14 bases at J, leaving 18 bases unmatched. The chain's CDR3 is CASTGQGGNYGRTF. The DNA for the CDR3 is TGTGCCAGCACCGGACAGGGAGGCAACTATGGGAGGACCTTC.

The genes are TRBV6-5 and TRBJ2-3; 7 bases align to TRBD1. V was clipped by 7 bases and J by 3 bases; unmatched bases: 10. The CDR3 runs to 15 residues. From germline, CDR1 is MNHEY and CDR2 SVGAGI. The chain's CDR3 is CASTLGLTGTDTQYF. CDR3 bases: TGTGCCAGCACCTTGGGCCTGACAGGGACAGATACGCAGTATTTT.

This rearrangement joins TRBV30 to TRBJ2-4; 11 bases are a match to TRBD1. Trimming took 5 bases from V and 7 from J; bases not matched to a gene: 10. This CDR3 region has 15 residues. Germline V gene data show CDR1 as GTSNPN and CDR2 as SVGIG (reference sequence). For the CDR3, the DNA is TGTGCCTGGGCCACCGACGGGACAGGGGGGAACATTCAGTACTTC. It specifies CAWATDGTGGNIQYF.

V usage is TRBV6-6 and J usage is TRBJ1-4; 8 nucleotides line up with TRBD1. The CDR3 runs 16 residues. The ends lost 7 bases at V and 6 bases at J; junction bases unmatched: 13. CDR1 and CDR2 from the germline V gene are MNHNY and SVGAGI (reference sequence). This CDR3 reads CASIRGPGQGYEKLFF. As DNA, the CDR3 is TGTGCCAGCATTAGAGGTCCCGGACAGGGATATGAAAAACTGTTTTTT.

The gene calls are TRBV28 and TRBJ2-3; TRBD2 matches at 13 bases. The CDR3 has 16 residues. In germline, CDR1 is MDHEN, CDR2 SYDVKM. V lost 5 bases and J lost 4; bases outside the gene matches: 6. The CDR3 spells CASSDWTSGGPDTQYF. Written as DNA, the CDR3 is TGTGCCAGCAGTGATTGGACTAGCGGGGGCCCAGATACGCAGTATTTT.

The chain joins TRBV3-1 (or the pseudogene TRBV3-2) to TRBJ2-7, with D perhaps TRBD1 (5 bases). V was pared by 3 bases and J by 7 bases, with 13 bases between. The CDR3 consists of 13 residues. Germline loops: CDR1 LGHDT, CDR2 YNNKEL (reference sequence). In nucleotides, the CDR3 is TGTGCCAGCAGCCAGGGCAGGGTGGGGGAGCAGTACTTC. Its translation is CASSQGRVGEQYF.

CDR3 in amino acids: CASSPGVGWDNEQFF. Written as DNA, the CDR3 is TGTGCCAGCAGCCCCGGGGTTGGATGGGACAATGAGCAGTTCTTC. The chain has TRBV7-9 and TRBJ2-1, with a weak D call TRBD2 (5 bases). The germline gives CDR1 SEHNR, CDR2 FQNEAQ (reference sequence). Trimming shortened V by 5 bases and J by 5 bases, and 16 bases separated the two germline ends. The CDR3 runs to 15 residues.

V usage is TRBV3-1 (or the pseudogene TRBV3-2) and J usage is TRBJ1-2; tentatively, D is TRBD1 (5 bases). CDR1 and CDR2 from the germline V gene are LGHDT and YNNKEL (reference sequence). The germline V and J ends were trimmed by 4 bases and 4 bases, with 19 bases remaining between them. CDR3 size: 16 residues. CDR3 nucleotides: TGTGCCAGCAGCCCGAATCCGGGGGTAGGACTCTATGGCTACACCTTC. Protein: CASSPNPGVGLYGYTF.

V and J are TRBV6-5 and TRBJ1-2; D may be TRBD1 (6 bases). V lost 5 bases and J lost 7, with 17 bases in between. This CDR3 has 14 amino acids. Germline lookup yields CDR1 MNHEY and CDR2 SVGAGI. CDR3 loop: CASSTQGLGSGYTF. In nucleotides, the CDR3 is TGTGCCAGCAGTACACAGGGTCTTGGGTCTGGCTACACCTTC.

The chain couples TRBV3-1 (or the pseudogene TRBV3-2) to TRBJ2-2; weak D call: TRBD1 (5 bases). Germline CDR1 reads LGHDT; CDR2 reads YNNKEL (reference sequence). Trimming pared 1 base from V and 6 bases from J, leaving 9 bases between. This CDR3 has 14 residues. CDR3 sequence: CASSQGGGAGELFF. CDR3 DNA sequence: TGTGCCAGCAGCCAAGGGGGCGGCGCCGGGGAGCTGTTTTTT.

This sequence joins TRBV6-6 and TRBJ2-3, with D perhaps TRBD2 (5 bases). Trimming stripped 7 bases from V and 3 bases from J, with 17 bases between. This CDR3 has 15 residues. Germline lookup yields CDR1 MNHNY and CDR2 SVGAGI (reference sequence). The CDR3 loop reads CASTLRAEGTDTQYF. Written as DNA, the CDR3 is TGTGCCAGCACCTTAAGAGCAGAGGGTACAGATACGCAGTATTTT.

The CDR3 nucleotides are TGTGCCAGCAGCTTCGGGGGGGCGGAGGACAATGAGCAGTTCTTC. Protein: CASSFGGAEDNEQFF. The gene calls are TRBV11-2 and TRBJ2-1, with 8 bases aligning to TRBD2. J was trimmed by 5 bases and V by 3 bases; bases with no gene match: 6. There are 15 residues in the CDR3. In germline, CDR1 is SGHAT, CDR2 FQNNGV.

The rearrangement uses TRBV28 and TRBJ1-2; D call uncertain. V was clipped by 2 bases and J by 1 base, with 14 bases between them. The germline gives CDR1 MDHEN, CDR2 SYDVKM. This CDR3 is 16 amino acids long. The CDR3 nucleotides read TGTGCCAGCAGTTTACAATCGGTTGGGCATAACTATGGCTACACCTTC. It specifies CASSLQSVGHNYGYTF.

This chain connects TRBV6-4 to TRBJ1-1; TRBD1 matches at 11 bases. This CDR3 has 16 amino acids. The junction had 9 bases not matched to a gene; V was cut back by 4 bases and J by 5 bases. In germline, CDR1 is MRHNA, CDR2 SNTAGT. The CDR3 loop is CASSATPGQGGTEAFF. For the CDR3, the DNA is TGTGCCAGCAGTGCAACTCCGGGACAGGGGGGGACTGAAGCTTTCTTT.

The chain combines TRBV7-3 with TRBJ2-5, with D possibly TRBD2 on 5 matching bases. The germline V and J ends were trimmed by 0 bases and 2 bases, with 10 bases remaining between them. The CDR3 loop spans 15 amino acids. Germline CDR1 SGHTA, CDR2 FQGTGA. The CDR3 loop is CASSLTGSWQETQYF. CDR3 coding DNA: TGTGCCAGCAGCTTAACGGGGAGTTGGCAAGAGACCCAGTACTTC.

Here the CDR3 reads CASSYAGVTTQYF. CDR3 nucleotide sequence: TGTGCCAGCAGTTACGCAGGGGTCACGACCCAGTACTTC. This chain uses TRBV6-2 or TRBV6-3 with TRBJ2-5; tentatively, D is TRBD1 (6 bases). V lost 2 bases to trimming and J lost 7 bases, with 11 bases between them. The CDR3 length is 13 residues. CDR1 is MNHEY and CDR2 is SVGEGT in the germline V gene.

The chain carries TRBV5-1 and TRBJ2-5; D possibly corresponds to TRBD2 (6 bases). Looked up from germline, CDR1 is SGHRS and CDR2 is YFSETQ. The CDR3 covers 16 residues. V was trimmed by 3 bases and J by 2 bases, leaving 17 bases between them. The CDR3: CASSSSEGLLQETQYF. The CDR3 DNA follows: TGCGCCAGCAGCTCCTCGGAGGGCCTGCTGCAAGAGACCCAGTACTTC.

V is TRBV11-2 and J is TRBJ2-3, with 8 bases aligning to TRBD2. The trim removed 5 bases at V and 1 base at J, leaving 11 bases unmatched. Per germline, CDR1 SGHAT and CDR2 FQNNGV. The CDR3 loop spans 17 amino acids. This chain's CDR3 is CASSPSLSGAGTDTQYF. CDR3 coding DNA: TGTGCCAGCAGCCCCTCCCTTAGCGGGGCGGGCACAGATACGCAGTATTTT.

The rearrangement joins TRBV9 to TRBJ1-2; 8 positions match TRBD1. The V segment lost 8 bases and the J segment 5 bases; nucleotides outside the gene matches: 5. This CDR3 comprises 12 residues. The germline V gene encodes CDR1 SGDLS and CDR2 YYNGEE. The CDR3 sequence is CASSGQAYGYTF. In DNA, the CDR3 is TGTGCCAGTTCGGGACAGGCTTATGGCTACACCTTC.

The V and J genes are TRBV7-6 and TRBJ1-1, with a weak D call TRBD1 (6 bases). The CDR3 is 15 amino acids. V lost 1 base and J lost 4, with 13 bases in between. CDR1 and CDR2 from the germline V gene are SGHVS and FNYEAQ. CDR3 sequence (DNA): TGTGCCAGCAGCTTAGACACGGGAGGGGGCACTGAAGCTTTCTTT. This translates into CASSLDTGGGTEAFF. The variable domain in full, with the rest retrieved from reference TRBV7-6 and TRBJ1-1, is GAGVSQSPRYKVTKRGQDVALRCDPISGHVSLYWYRQALGQGPEFLTYFNYEAQQDKSGLPNDRFSAERPEGSISTLTIQRTEQRDSAMYRCASSLDTGGGTEAFFGQGTRLTVV.